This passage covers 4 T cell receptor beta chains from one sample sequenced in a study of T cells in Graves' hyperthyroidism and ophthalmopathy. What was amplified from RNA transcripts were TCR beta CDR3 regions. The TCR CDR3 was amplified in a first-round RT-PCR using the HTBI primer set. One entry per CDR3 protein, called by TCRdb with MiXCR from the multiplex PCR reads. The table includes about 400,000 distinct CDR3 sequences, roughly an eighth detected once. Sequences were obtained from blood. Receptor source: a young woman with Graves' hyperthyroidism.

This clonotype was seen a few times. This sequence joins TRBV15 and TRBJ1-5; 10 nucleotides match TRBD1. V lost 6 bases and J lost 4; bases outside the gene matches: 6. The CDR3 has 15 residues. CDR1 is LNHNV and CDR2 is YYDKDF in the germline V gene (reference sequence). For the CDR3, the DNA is TGTGCCACCAGAACCGGGACAGGGGAAAATCAGCCCCAGCATTTT. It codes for CATRTGTGENQPQHF.

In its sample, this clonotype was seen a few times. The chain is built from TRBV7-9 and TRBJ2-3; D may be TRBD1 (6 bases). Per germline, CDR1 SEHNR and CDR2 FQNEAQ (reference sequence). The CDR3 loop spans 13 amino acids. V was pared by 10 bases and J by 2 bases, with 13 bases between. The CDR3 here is CATKTGTTDTQYF. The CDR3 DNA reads TGTGCCACCAAAACAGGGACCACAGATACGCAGTATTTT. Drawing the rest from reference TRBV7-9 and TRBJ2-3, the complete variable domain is DTGVSQNPRHKITKRGQNVTFRCDPISEHNRLYWYRQTLGQGPEFLTYFQNEAQLEKSRLLSDRFSAERPKGSFSTLEIQRTEQGDSAMYLCATKTGTTDTQYFGPGTRLTVL.

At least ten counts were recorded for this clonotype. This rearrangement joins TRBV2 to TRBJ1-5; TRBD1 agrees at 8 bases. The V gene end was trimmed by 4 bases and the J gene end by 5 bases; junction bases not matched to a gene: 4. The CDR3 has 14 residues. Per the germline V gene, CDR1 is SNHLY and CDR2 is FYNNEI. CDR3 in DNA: TGTGCCAGCAGTGCTGGACAGGGCCATCAGCCCCAGCATTTT. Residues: CASSAGQGHQPQHF.

The DNA of the CDR3 is TGTGCCAGCAGTTACTCGGCAGGGGGGGACTATGGCTACACCTTC. It translates to CASSYSAGGDYGYTF. J is TRBJ1-2 and V is TRBV6-5; TRBD1 aligns across 7 bases. The CDR3 extends over 15 amino acids. V shed 0 bases, J shed 3 bases, and the junction held 4 bases outside the gene matches. Germline loops: CDR1 MNHEY, CDR2 SVGAGI.